This T cell receptor (beta chain) was identified in a study of identical twins. This clonotype was found many times. MiXCR was run by TCRdb on the 5' RACE reads, yielding one entry per CDR3 protein. Seen here are approximately 620,000 distinct CDR3 sequences, about 9.4% observed once, and the top ten hold around 0.98%. This sample also belongs to another study, concerning yellow fever vaccine responses in identical twins.

The clonotype comes from a woman aged 18 to 35 in good health. Sequencing input: PBMCs.

The CDR3 nucleotides are TGTGCCAGCAGCGTTTTAGGTGGCCAGGGGACGACCTACGAGCAGTACTTC. This encodes CASSVLGGQGTTYEQYF. The chain carries TRBV7-9 and TRBJ2-7, with D possibly being TRBD1 (6 bases). The ends were cut back, 5 bases at V and 2 bases at J, with 22 bases in the middle. Germline V gene sequence: CDR1 SEHNR, CDR2 FQNEAQ (reference sequence). CDR3 length: 17 residues.